This TCR beta chain came from a study of regulatory T cells in long-lasting Graves disease (dated by TCRdb to the early 2020s). Regarding the research as a whole: Persistent Graves' disease was defined as antithyroid drug treatment for over 5 years with persistently positive TSH receptor autoantibodies. The study was conducted in China and was registered as a clinical trial. TCR sequencing covered roughly 13 persistent and roughly 20 newly diagnosed Graves' disease patients, 33 samples in total. In the clinical cohort, patients with persistent Graves' disease had used antithyroid drugs for an average of around ten years. Patients with persistent Graves' disease were compared with patients with newly diagnosed Graves' disease using TCR sequencing and RNA sequencing of peripheral blood. The paper as a whole reports these results and caveats: The study examined only peripheral blood because the primary lesion, thyroid tissue, could not be accessed. As a limitation, the authors acknowledged that the small sample size may reduce accuracy. Sequencing and analysis were limited to the TCR beta chain. Lower TCR Shannon entropy and fewer highly expanded clones were observed in persistent Graves' disease patients than in newly diagnosed patients, which suggested clonal expansion. Patients with persistent disease shared more public clonotypes (about 2,900) than newly diagnosed patients did (approximately 1,000). Persistent disease showed preferential use of TRBV28, TRBJ1-2 and TRBJ2-5, whereas newly diagnosed disease favored TRBV20-1 and TRBJ2-1.

Cut back by 4 bases and 0 bases, the V and J ends lie 16 bases apart. From the cysteine up to the phenylalanine, the CDR3 has a length of 16 residues. Only the CDR3 portion is preserved as DNA: 48 bases, with reading frame beginning at the first base. CDR1 and CDR2 (LGHNT, FRNRAP) derive from the germline V gene. Libraries were built with multiplex PCR. TCRdb names Illumina HiSeq 4000 as the instrument used. CDR3 regions were amplified by Arm-PCR with iRepertoire HTBI primers to construct TCR beta libraries. PCR products were gel purified before sequencing. The source study handled its data this way. Gene usage analysis of CDR3 amino acid clonotypes relied on the 55 to 80 TRBV and around 13 TRBJ segments identified across samples. COPE and FqMerger were used to merge the filtered high-quality paired reads into contigs. BLAST was used to align contigs to IMGT TRBV, TRBD and TRBJ reference genes, with CDR3 defined following IMGT. Clonotypes above 0.1% frequency were classified as highly expanded clones. Shannon entropy was used to measure repertoire diversity, and the Gini coefficient was used to measure V-J evenness. Public clonotypes were defined as clonotypes shared by more than one individual. TCRdb reanalyzed the raw reads on its own, using fastp at Q25 for trimming and MiXCR for clone calling, and kept in-frame beta chains. All rows with the same CDR3 protein become a single entry with the most common DNA and genes. TCRdb assigned the V and J calls; the authors' analysis was not used. The sample table lists roughly 500,000 distinct CDR3 sequences, around a fifth of them with a count of one. The ten most abundant clones make up over 10% of the sample.

This clonotype was seen ten or more times. No cognate antigen has been identified for it. Base qualities are not at hand, and no much larger clone is one base apart. What this sample's time point label stands for: persistent/refractory GD, antithyroid drugs over 5 years with positive TRAb. RNA was extracted from PBMCs in TRIzol for both TCR sequencing and RNA sequencing. The diagnosis of Graves' disease followed American Thyroid Association guidelines. Recruitment of patients was carried out at an endocrinology department in Xi'an, China. From each patient, about 8.9 milliliters of peripheral blood was collected into an EDTA anticoagulant tube. Ficoll Paque Plus density gradient separation was used to isolate PBMCs, and no further T cell sorting was performed. An Agilent 2100 Bioanalyzer and agarose gel were used to assess RNA quality, and a NanoDrop 2000 was used to measure RNA concentration.

The sequence derives from a female donor with Graves disease. The chain joins TRBV12-5 to TRBJ2-7, with no confident D gene call. Source: peripheral blood mononuclear cells (PBMCs), taken when the disease was refractory, from a patient treated with antithyroid drugs. The sequenced DNA: TGTGCTAGTGGTTCGGATCGAACTAAGATCTCCTACGAGCAGTACTTC. It translates as CASGSDRTKISYEQYF.